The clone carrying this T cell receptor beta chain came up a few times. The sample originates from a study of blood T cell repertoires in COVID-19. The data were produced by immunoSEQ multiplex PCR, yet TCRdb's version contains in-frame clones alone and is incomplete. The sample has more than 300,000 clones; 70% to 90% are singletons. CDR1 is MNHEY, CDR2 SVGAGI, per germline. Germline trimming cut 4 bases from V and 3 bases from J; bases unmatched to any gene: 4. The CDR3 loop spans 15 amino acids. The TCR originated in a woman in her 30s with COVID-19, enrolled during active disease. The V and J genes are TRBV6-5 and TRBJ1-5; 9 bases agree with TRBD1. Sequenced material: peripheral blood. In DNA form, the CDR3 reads TGTGCCAGCAGTTTAGGGACAGGGACCAATCAGCCCCAGCATTTT. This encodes CASSLGTGTNQPQHF.